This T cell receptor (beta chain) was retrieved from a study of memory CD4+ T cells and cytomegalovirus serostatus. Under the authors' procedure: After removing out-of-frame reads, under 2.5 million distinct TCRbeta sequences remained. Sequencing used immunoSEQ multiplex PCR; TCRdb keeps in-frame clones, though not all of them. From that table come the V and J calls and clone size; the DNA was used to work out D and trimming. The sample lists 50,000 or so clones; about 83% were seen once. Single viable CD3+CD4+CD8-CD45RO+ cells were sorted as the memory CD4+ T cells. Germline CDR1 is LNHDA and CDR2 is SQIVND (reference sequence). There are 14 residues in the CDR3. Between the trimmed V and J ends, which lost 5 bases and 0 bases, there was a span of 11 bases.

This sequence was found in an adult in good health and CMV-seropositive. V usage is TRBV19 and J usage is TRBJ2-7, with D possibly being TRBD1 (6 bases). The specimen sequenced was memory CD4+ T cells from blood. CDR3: CASSFQTGSYEQYF. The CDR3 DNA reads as TGTGCCAGTAGTTTCCAGACAGGCTCCTACGAGCAGTACTTC. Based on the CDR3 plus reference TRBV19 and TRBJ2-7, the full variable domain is DGGITQSPKYLFRKEGQNVTLSCEQNLNHDAMYWYRQDPGQGLRLIYYSQIVNDFQKGDIAEGYSVSREKKESFPLTVTSAQKNPTAFYLCASSFQTGSYEQYFGPGTRLTVT.